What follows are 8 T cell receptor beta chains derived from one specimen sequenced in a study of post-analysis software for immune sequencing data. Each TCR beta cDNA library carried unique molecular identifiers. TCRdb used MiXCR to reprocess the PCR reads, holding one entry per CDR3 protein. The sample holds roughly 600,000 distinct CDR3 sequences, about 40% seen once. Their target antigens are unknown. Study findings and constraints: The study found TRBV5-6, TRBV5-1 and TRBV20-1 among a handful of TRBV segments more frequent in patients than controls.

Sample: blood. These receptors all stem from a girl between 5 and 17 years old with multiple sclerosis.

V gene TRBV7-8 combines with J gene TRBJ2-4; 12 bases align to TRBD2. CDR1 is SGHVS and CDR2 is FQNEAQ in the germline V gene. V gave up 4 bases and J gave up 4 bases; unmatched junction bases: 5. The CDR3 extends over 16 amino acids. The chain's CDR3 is CASSSGTSGLKNIQYF. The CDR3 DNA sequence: TGTGCCAGCAGCTCTGGGACTAGCGGGCTTAAAAACATTCAGTACTTC.

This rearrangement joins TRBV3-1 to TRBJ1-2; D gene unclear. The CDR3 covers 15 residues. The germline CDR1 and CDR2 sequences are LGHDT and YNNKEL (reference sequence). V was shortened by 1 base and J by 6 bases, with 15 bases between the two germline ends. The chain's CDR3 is CASSQVGEGFHGYTF. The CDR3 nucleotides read TGTGCCAGCAGCCAAGTGGGAGAAGGGTTCCATGGCTACACCTTC.

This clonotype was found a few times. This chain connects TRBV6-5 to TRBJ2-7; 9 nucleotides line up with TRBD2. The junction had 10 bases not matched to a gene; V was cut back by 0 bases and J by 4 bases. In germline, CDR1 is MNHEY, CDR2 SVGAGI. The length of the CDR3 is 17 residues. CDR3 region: CASSYSNPLAGAYEQYF. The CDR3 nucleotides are TGTGCCAGCAGTTACTCTAACCCCTTAGCGGGGGCATACGAGCAGTACTTC.

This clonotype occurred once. DNA for the CDR3: TGTGCCACCAGACCGGTTGACAATGAGCAGTTCTTC. Translated, it gives CATRPVDNEQFF. V usage is TRBV15 and J usage is TRBJ2-1; D call uncertain. CDR1 LNHNV and CDR2 YYDKDF come from the germline V gene (reference sequence). There are 12 residues in the CDR3. Trimming removed 6 bases at V and 5 bases at J, with 8 bases between.

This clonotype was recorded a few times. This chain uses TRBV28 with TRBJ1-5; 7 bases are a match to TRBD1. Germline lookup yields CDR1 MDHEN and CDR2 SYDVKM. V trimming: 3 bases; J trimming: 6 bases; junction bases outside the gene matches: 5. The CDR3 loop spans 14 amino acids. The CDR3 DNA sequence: TGTGCCAGCAGTTTTTCAGGGGGAGGTCAGCCCCAGCATTTT. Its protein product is CASSFSGGGQPQHF.

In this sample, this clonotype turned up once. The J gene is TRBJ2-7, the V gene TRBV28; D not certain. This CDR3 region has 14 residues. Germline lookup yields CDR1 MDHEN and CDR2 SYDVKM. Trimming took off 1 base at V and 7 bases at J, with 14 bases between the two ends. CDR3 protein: CASSLLNSYNEQYF. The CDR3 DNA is TGTGCCAGCAGTTTATTAAACAGCTACAATGAGCAGTACTTC. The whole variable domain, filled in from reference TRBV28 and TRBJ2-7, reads DVKVTQSSRYLVKRTGEKVFLECVQDMDHENMFWYRQDPGLGLRLIYFSYDVKMKEKGDIPEGYSVSREKKERFSLILESASTNQTSMYLCASSLLNSYNEQYFGPGTRLTVT.

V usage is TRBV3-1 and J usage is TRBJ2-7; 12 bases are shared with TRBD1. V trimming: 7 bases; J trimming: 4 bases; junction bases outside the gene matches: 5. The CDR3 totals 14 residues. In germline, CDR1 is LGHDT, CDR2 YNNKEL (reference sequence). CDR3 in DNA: TGTGCCAGCAAACCGGGACAGGGGGCATACGAGCAGTACTTC. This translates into CASKPGQGAYEQYF.

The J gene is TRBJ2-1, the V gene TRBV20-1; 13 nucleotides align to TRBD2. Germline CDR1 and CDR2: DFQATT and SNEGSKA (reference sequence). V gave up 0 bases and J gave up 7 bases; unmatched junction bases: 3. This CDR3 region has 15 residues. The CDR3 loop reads CSAREGTSGTNEQFF. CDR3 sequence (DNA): TGCAGTGCTAGAGAGGGGACTAGCGGGACGAATGAGCAGTTCTTC.